This TCR beta chain was profiled in a study of T cells expressing NK-cell markers. Study-level background: Source material for TCR beta repertoires consisted of sorted CD3+CD56+NKG2C+, CD3+CD56+NKG2C- and CD3+CD56-NKG2C+ T cells.

As regards this clonotype: Its antigen is not identified.

The germline V gene encodes CDR1 SQVTM and CDR2 ANQGSEA. CDR3 length: 13 amino acids. Using the 5' RACE reads, TCRdb records one entry per CDR3 protein without DNA. Here the sample table reports several thousand distinct CDR3 sequences. Overall study results and limits: Of the CD8+ T cells in five or six donors, roughly 1.0-7.5% belonged to dominant NKG2C+ clonotypes.

What was sequenced was blood T cells: a sorted CD56 or NKG2C T cell subset, CD4+ or CD8+ T cells, or bulk PBMC T cells (not recorded which). This TCR derives from a young man in good health. The chain combines TRBV29-1 with TRBJ1-6. CDR3 sequence: CSVESGDNSPLHF.